One sample yielded the 9 T cell receptor beta chains listed below, sequenced in a study of blood T cell repertoires in COVID-19. Produced via immunoSEQ multiplex PCR; TCRdb's table is partial and in-frame only. Among 150,000 to 200,000 clones listed, 65% to 85% were seen once. Sequenced sample: peripheral blood. The receptors come from a man in his fifties or sixties with active or convalescent COVID-19.

This clone showed up just a few times. The chain recombines TRBV3-1 (or the pseudogene TRBV3-2) with TRBJ1-5; 10 nucleotides align to TRBD1. The CDR3 covers 15 residues. The germline V gene encodes CDR1 LGHDT and CDR2 YNNKEL (reference sequence). The V segment lost 3 bases and the J segment 9 bases; nucleotides outside the gene matches: 8. The CDR3 DNA sequence: TGTGCCAGCAGCCAGGGTGGACAGGGGGTATCGCCCCAGCATTTT. Its protein product is CASSQGGQGVSPQHF.

The chain links TRBV9 to TRBJ2-5; a possible D gene is TRBD2 (6 bases). CDR1 and CDR2 from the germline V gene are SGDLS and YYNGEE. V lost 0 bases, J lost 5 bases, and 14 bases lay in between. CDR3 length: 15 residues. DNA for the CDR3: TGTGCCAGCAGCGTAGGACGGACTAATAAGGAGACCCAGTACTTC. As protein: CASSVGRTNKETQYF.

This sequence joins TRBV2 and TRBJ1-1; D is perhaps TRBD1 (6 bases). V dropped 6 bases and J dropped 5 bases, with 19 bases sitting between them. The germline V gene has CDR1 SNHLY and CDR2 FYNNEI. The CDR3 has 15 amino acids. The CDR3 here is CASRQESRGATEAFF. The CDR3 nucleotides are TGTGCCAGCAGGCAGGAATCACGGGGGGCGACTGAAGCTTTCTTT. Using reference TRBV2 and TRBJ1-1 for the parts outside the CDR3, the full variable domain is EPEVTQTPSHQVTQMGQEVILRCVPISNHLYFYWYRQILGQKVEFLVSFYNNEISEKSEIFDDQFSVERPDGSNFTLKIRSTKLEDSAMYFCASRQESRGATEAFFGQGTRLTVV.

This chain links TRBV5-8 with TRBJ1-1; unclear D gene. This CDR3 spans 13 amino acids. CDR1 and CDR2 (germline): SGHTS, YDEGEE. Trimming pared 4 bases from V and 5 bases from J, leaving 12 bases between. This CDR3 reads CASSHAGNTEAFF. DNA of the CDR3: TGTGCCAGCAGCCACGCGGGAAATACTGAAGCTTTCTTT.

The chain links TRBV6-4 to TRBJ2-3, with D possibly matching TRBD1 (6 bases). This CDR3 is 16 amino acids long. V lost 6 bases and J 14 bases, leaving 30 bases between the germline ends. Germline loops: CDR1 MRHNA, CDR2 SNTAGT. Here the CDR3 DNA reads TGTGCCAGCAGGGGTCAGGGACATAAAAGTAATCCGGTCCGGTATTTT. Amino acid sequence: CASRGQGHKSNPVRYF.

This clone was counted once. V and J are TRBV9 and TRBJ2-7, with D unclear. The ends were cut back, 0 bases at V and 3 bases at J, with 13 bases in the middle. Per germline, CDR1 SGDLS and CDR2 YYNGEE. There are 15 residues in the CDR3. The CDR3 bases are TGTGCCAGCAGCGTAGGGTCCTATCGAGGCTACGAGCAGTACTTC. It specifies CASSVGSYRGYEQYF.

CDR3 sequence (DNA): TGTGCCAGCTCACCACAGGGAGGTGACTATGGCTACACCTTC. Encoded protein: CASSPQGGDYGYTF. V usage is TRBV18 and J usage is TRBJ1-2; no definite D call. The V gene lost 1 base and the J gene lost 3 bases, with 9 bases spanning the gap. The CDR3 is made up of 14 amino acids. Germline assignment: CDR1 KGHSH and CDR2 LQKENI. The whole variable domain, filled in from reference TRBV18 and TRBJ1-2, reads NAGVMQNPRHLVRRRGQEARLRCSPMKGHSHVYWYRQLPEEGLKFMVYLQKENIIDESGMPKERFSAEFPKEGPSILRIQQVVRGDSAAYFCASSPQGGDYGYTFGSGTRLTVV.

The rearrangement links TRBV6-2 or TRBV6-3 to TRBJ2-7, with 9 positions matching TRBD1. The CDR3 contains 14 residues. CDR1 is MNHEY and CDR2 is SVGEGT in the germline V gene. Unmatched junction bases numbered 5, after V lost 5 bases and J lost 3 bases. CDR3 residues: CASSQTGGSYEQYF. CDR3 coding DNA: TGTGCCAGCAGTCAGACAGGGGGAAGCTACGAGCAGTACTTC.

This sequence joins TRBV11-3 and TRBJ2-3; a possible D gene is TRBD2 (6 bases). CDR1 is SGHNT and CDR2 is YENEEA in the germline V gene. The CDR3 runs to 12 residues. Deletions cut 5 bases from V and 6 bases from J, with 9 bases between. The CDR3 reads CASSPTSDTQYF. CDR3 nucleotides: TGTGCCAGCAGCCCGACTAGTGATACGCAGTATTTT. Combining the CDR3 with reference TRBV11-3 and TRBJ2-3 gives the whole variable domain EAGVVQSPRYKIIEKKQPVAFWCNPISGHNTLYWYLQNLGQGPELLIRYENEEAVDDSQLPKDRFSAERLKGVDSTLKIQPAELGDSAVYLCASSPTSDTQYFGPGTRLTVL.